One sample yielded the 32 T cell receptor beta chains listed below, sequenced in a study of cytomegalovirus exposure and HLA in healthy donors. The PCR employed 60 Vbeta primers together with 13 Jbeta primers. The assay was immunoSEQ multiplex PCR, and TCRdb's table has in-frame clones only and misses some. The sample lists fewer than 250,000 clones; roughly 80% were seen once. The sample was PBMCs. These receptors came from a girl aged 2 to 10 in good health and CMV-seronegative.

V usage is TRBV29-1 and J usage is TRBJ2-7, with a weak D call TRBD2 (6 bases). The germline V and J ends were trimmed by 7 bases and 1 base, with 11 bases remaining between them. The CDR3 is made up of 12 amino acids. Germline V gene sequence: CDR1 SQVTM, CDR2 ANQGSEA. The CDR3 reads CSAGTDSYEQYF. In nucleotides, the CDR3 is TGCAGCGCCGGGACTGATTCCTACGAGCAGTACTTC.

This chain links TRBV2 with TRBJ2-7, with a possible D match to TRBD1 (5 bases). V was trimmed by 6 bases and J by 6 bases, leaving 15 bases between them. This CDR3 has 13 residues. CDR1 is SNHLY and CDR2 is FYNNEI in the germline V gene. CDR3 sequence (DNA): TGTGCCAGCAGGGTTTCAGGGATAAGCGAGCAGTACTTC. Translation: CASRVSGISEQYF.

CDR3 nucleotides: TGTGCCAGCAGCCTTAGCGGGAGGGTAAGCAATGAGCAGTTCTTC. It codes for CASSLSGRVSNEQFF. This chain links TRBV11-2 with TRBJ2-1, with 11 bases fitting TRBD2. V was pared by 5 bases and J by 6 bases, with 6 bases of the junction left unmatched. CDR1 and CDR2 from the germline V gene are SGHAT and FQNNGV. The CDR3 totals 15 residues.

This chain connects TRBV10-3 to TRBJ1-6; D is undetermined. This CDR3 has 14 residues. Trimming removed 6 bases from V and 3 bases from J, with 9 bases in between. The germline V gene encodes CDR1 ENHRY and CDR2 SYGVKD. This CDR3 reads CAIRQSFYNSPLHF. In DNA, the CDR3 is TGTGCCATCAGGCAGTCGTTCTATAATTCACCCCTCCACTTT.

J is TRBJ1-3 and V is TRBV7-9; D gene ambiguous. Trimming took 0 bases from V and 0 from J, leaving 15 bases between them. Germline V lookup: CDR1 SEHNR, CDR2 FQNEAQ (reference sequence). This CDR3 region has 18 residues. CDR3 sequence reads: CASSLARAGENSGNTIYF. The CDR3, as DNA: TGTGCCAGCAGCTTAGCGCGGGCAGGTGAAAACTCTGGAAACACCATATATTTT.

This clone was observed a few times. This rearrangement joins TRBV18 to TRBJ2-1, with 8 bases that match TRBD2. This CDR3 has 15 amino acids. CDR1 is KGHSH and CDR2 is LQKENI in the germline V gene. J lost 9 bases, V lost 2 bases, and 9 bases had no gene match. The CDR3 DNA sequence: TGTGCCAGCTCACCAAGCGGGAGAGATTCAACTGAGCAGTTCTTC. Translated: CASSPSGRDSTEQFF.

The V gene is TRBV5-4, the J gene TRBJ2-1; 9 bases are a match to TRBD2. The CDR3 runs 16 residues. CDR1 is SGHNT, CDR2 YYREEE, per germline (reference sequence). The V and J ends lost 1 base and 8 bases, in that order; junction bases with no gene match: 10. CDR3 loop: CASSLSGSGSVDEQFF. CDR3 nucleotide sequence: TGTGCCAGCAGCTTGAGCGGTAGCGGGAGTGTCGATGAGCAGTTCTTC.

This clone turned up a few times. This chain uses TRBV19 with TRBJ2-1, with D perhaps TRBD2 (6 bases). The CDR3 sequence is 14 residues long. V lost 5 bases and J lost 3, with 11 bases in between. The germline V gene encodes CDR1 LNHDA and CDR2 SQIVND (reference sequence). The chain's CDR3 is CASSPHGSYNEQFF. CDR3 bases: TGTGCCAGTAGTCCCCACGGGAGCTACAATGAGCAGTTCTTC.

The rearrangement uses TRBV18 and TRBJ1-3; D unclear. CDR3 length: 16 residues. Per germline, CDR1 KGHSH and CDR2 LQKENI. Trimming shortened V by 6 bases and J by 0 bases, and 15 bases separated the two germline ends. For the CDR3, the DNA is TGTGCCAGCTCCTATACGACACCTTACTCTGGAAACACCATATATTTT. As protein: CASSYTTPYSGNTIYF.

The rearrangement uses TRBV7-8 and TRBJ2-7; TRBD1 matches at 8 bases. The CDR3 is 15 residues long. From germline, CDR1 is SGHVS and CDR2 FQNEAQ. V shed 6 bases and J 2 bases; nucleotides not matched to a gene: 9. The CDR3 region has the DNA TGTGCCAGCAGACTGACAGGGGCTAGGGCCTACGAGCAGTACTTC. The encoded protein is CASRLTGARAYEQYF. The variable domain in full, with the rest retrieved from reference TRBV7-8 and TRBJ2-7, is GAGVSQSPRYKVAKRGQDVALRCDPISGHVSLFWYQQALGQGPEFLTYFQNEAQLDKSGLPSDRFFAERPEGSVSTLKIQRTQQEDSAVYLCASRLTGARAYEQYFGPGTRLTVT.

This sequence joins TRBV5-1 and TRBJ1-1; D unclear. Germline V CDR1 and CDR2: SGHRS, YFSETQ. The V end was cut by 0 bases, the J end by 2 bases, with 5 bases between. The CDR3 length is 13 residues. Here the CDR3 reads CASSLAFNTEAFF. CDR3 in DNA: TGCGCCAGCAGCTTGGCCTTTAACACTGAAGCTTTCTTT.

CDR3 nucleotides: TGTGCCAGCAGCTCCCTGACTAGCCGGGGCGAGCAGTACTTC. Its translation: CASSSLTSRGEQYF. This chain uses TRBV27 with TRBJ2-7, with TRBD2 matching over 7 bases. CDR1 MNHEY and CDR2 SMNVEV come from the germline V gene (reference sequence). The CDR3 runs to 14 residues. Losses at the gene ends were 6 bases for V and 6 bases for J; bases not matched to a gene: 11.

The genes are TRBV18 and TRBJ2-7, with 8 bases fitting TRBD2. The CDR3 is made up of 17 amino acids. V gave up 4 bases and J gave up 3 bases; unmatched junction bases: 14. Germline loops: CDR1 KGHSH, CDR2 LQKENI. DNA of the CDR3: TGTGCCAGCTCACTCAGTATAGGGAGCGGGAGCATCTACGAGCAGTACTTC. Its translation: CASSLSIGSGSIYEQYF.

This clone was picked up one time. The chain links TRBV11-2 to TRBJ1-3; the D is unclear. Germline CDR1 and CDR2: SGHAT and FQNNGV. Trimming left V 4 bases short and J 0 bases short, with 10 bases between. CDR3 size: 15 residues. The CDR3 loop reads CASSSQINSGNTIYF. The DNA for the CDR3 is TGTGCCAGCAGCTCACAAATTAACTCTGGAAACACCATATATTTT.

This chain connects TRBV15 to TRBJ2-7; a possible D gene is TRBD1 (6 bases). Trimming stripped 3 bases from V and 0 bases from J, with 9 bases between. The CDR3 contains 14 residues. The V gene's germline CDR1 is LNHNV and CDR2 YYDKDF (reference sequence). The CDR3 reads CATSSRQDSYEQYF. In nucleotides, the CDR3 is TGTGCCACCAGCAGTAGACAGGACTCCTACGAGCAGTACTTC.

The V and J genes are TRBV5-1 and TRBJ1-1, with D hard to call. The CDR3 contains 15 residues. Between the trimmed V and J ends, which lost 0 bases and 1 base, there was a span of 10 bases. The germline V gene encodes CDR1 SGHRS and CDR2 YFSETQ. The DNA for the CDR3 is TGCGCCAGCAGCTTGGTACTCGGTAAGAACACTGAAGCTTTCTTT. It specifies CASSLVLGKNTEAFF.

The chain recombines TRBV6-5 with TRBJ1-3; D uncertain. V was shortened by 0 bases and J by 7 bases, with 7 bases between the two germline ends. This CDR3 comprises 13 residues. Germline V gene lookup returns CDR1 MNHEY and CDR2 SVGAGI. CDR3: CASSYSSRNTIYF. In DNA, the CDR3 is TGTGCCAGCAGTTACTCCTCTAGGAACACCATATATTTT.

The rearrangement links TRBV5-1 to TRBJ1-1, with D unclear. The CDR3 length is 14 residues. Germline CDR1 and CDR2: SGHRS and YFSETQ. V was shortened by 5 bases and J by 0 bases, with 11 bases between the two germline ends. In DNA, the CDR3 is TGCGCCAGCAGGGAGGGTGTGATGAACACTGAAGCTTTCTTT. Translated: CASREGVMNTEAFF.

The sample holds a few counts of this clone. The junction departs from germline at one end; a sequencing error may be responsible. The rearrangement links TRBV7-9 to TRBJ1-2; 11 bases fit TRBD1. This CDR3 region has 15 residues. Germline assignment: CDR1 SEHNR and CDR2 FQNEAQ (reference sequence). CDR3 amino acids: CSSSALGQGADGYTF. The DNA for the CDR3 is TGTTCCAGCAGCGCCCTCGGACAGGGGGCGGATGGCTACACCTTC.

This clone was seen only a few times. The chain joins TRBV7-2 to TRBJ2-1; weak D call: TRBD2 (6 bases). Germline lookup yields CDR1 SGHTA and CDR2 FQGNSA. Trimming took 3 bases from V and 7 from J, leaving 10 bases between them. This CDR3 spans 13 amino acids. CDR3 protein: CASSLSRGNEQFF. CDR3 DNA: TGTGCCAGCAGCTTGTCCCGGGGGAATGAGCAGTTCTTC.

The V and J genes are TRBV5-6 and TRBJ1-2; D gene unclear. CDR1 is SGHDT and CDR2 is YYEEEE in the germline V gene. The CDR3 is made up of 14 amino acids. Trimming removed 4 bases at V and 0 bases at J, with 10 bases between. CDR3 protein: CASSLTAANYGYTF. CDR3 in DNA: TGTGCCAGCAGCCTGACTGCAGCTAACTATGGCTACACCTTC.

This clone came up once. The V gene is TRBV5-1, the J gene TRBJ2-2; D gene unclear. Germline V gene data show CDR1 as SGHRS and CDR2 as YFSETQ. V was clipped by 0 bases and J by 6 bases, with 6 bases between them. The CDR3 covers 13 residues. This chain's CDR3 is CASSLAAPGELFF. In DNA, the CDR3 is TGCGCCAGCAGCTTGGCAGCGCCCGGGGAGCTGTTTTTT. The full variable domain, completed using reference TRBV5-1 and TRBJ2-2, is KAGVTQTPRYLIKTRGQQVTLSCSPISGHRSVSWYQQTPGQGLQFLFEYFSETQRNKGNFPGRFSGRQFSNSRSEMNVSTLELGDSALYLCASSLAAPGELFFGEGSRLTVL.

This chain uses TRBV7-9 with TRBJ2-5, with 10 bases aligning to TRBD1. The germline V gene has CDR1 SEHNR and CDR2 FQNEAQ (reference sequence). The length of the CDR3 is 16 residues. The V segment lost 8 bases and the J segment 5 bases; nucleotides outside the gene matches: 14. The CDR3 sequence is CASAKRHGTGVETQYF. The DNA of the CDR3 is TGTGCCAGCGCGAAACGACATGGGACAGGGGTTGAGACCCAGTACTTC. The entire variable domain, with the rest obtained from reference TRBV7-9 and TRBJ2-5, is as follows: DTGVSQNPRHKITKRGQNVTFRCDPISEHNRLYWYRQTLGQGPEFLTYFQNEAQLEKSRLLSDRFSAERPKGSFSTLEIQRTEQGDSAMYLCASAKRHGTGVETQYFGPGTRLLVL.

This clone appeared a few times. This chain's CDR3 is CASSWGQGENQPQHF. CDR3 nucleotides: TGTGCCAGCAGTTGGGGACAGGGGGAGAATCAGCCCCAGCATTTT. The gene calls are TRBV6-6 and TRBJ1-5, with 11 bases fitting TRBD1. The junction had 3 bases not matched to a gene; V was cut back by 4 bases and J by 4 bases. There are 15 residues in the CDR3. CDR1 is MNHNY, CDR2 SVGAGI, per germline (reference sequence).

The chain uses TRBV2 and TRBJ2-7, with D unclear. This CDR3 contains 16 residues. The germline V gene encodes CDR1 SNHLY and CDR2 FYNNEI. Trimming removed 0 bases from V and 0 bases from J, with 12 bases in between. As DNA, the CDR3 is TGTGCCAGCAGTGAAGCGCTTGAGCCCCTCTCCTACGAGCAGTACTTC. Amino acids: CASSEALEPLSYEQYF.

CDR3 nucleotide sequence: TGTGCCAGCAGTGAGGATCAGGGGGCTTACTATGGCTACACCTTC. Translating it yields CASSEDQGAYYGYTF. The chain couples TRBV2 to TRBJ1-2; 8 bases fit TRBD1. Germline values: CDR1 SNHLY, CDR2 FYNNEI. V lost 3 bases to trimming and J lost 3 bases; unmatched junction nucleotides: 6. The CDR3 length is 15 residues. Drawing the rest from reference TRBV2 and TRBJ1-2, the complete variable domain is EPEVTQTPSHQVTQMGQEVILRCVPISNHLYFYWYRQILGQKVEFLVSFYNNEISEKSEIFDDQFSVERPDGSNFTLKIRSTKLEDSAMYFCASSEDQGAYYGYTFGSGTRLTVV.

The gene calls are TRBV5-6 and TRBJ1-1; 7 nucleotides agree with TRBD1. The CDR3 sequence is 13 residues long. Per the germline V gene, CDR1 is SGHDT and CDR2 is YYEEEE. Trimming cost V 4 bases and J 3 bases; bases outside gene matches: 3. CDR3 in DNA: TGTGCCAGCAGCCCAGACAGGGACACTGAAGCTTTCTTT. Translation: CASSPDRDTEAFF.

This chain joins TRBV19 and TRBJ1-1; TRBD1 is a possible D gene (6 bases). The ends were cut back, 8 bases at V and 0 bases at J, with 10 bases in the middle. The CDR3 is 13 residues long. CDR1 LNHDA and CDR2 SQIVND come from the germline V gene (reference sequence). CDR3 nucleotides: TGTGCCAGTGCGTGGGGGCTGAACACTGAAGCTTTCTTT. The encoded protein is CASAWGLNTEAFF.

The chain couples TRBV12-5 to TRBJ2-1, with TRBD2 matching 9 bases. CDR1 is LGHNT and CDR2 is FRNRAP in the germline V gene. The CDR3 totals 16 residues. The V gene end was trimmed by 2 bases and the J gene end by 7 bases; junction bases not matched to a gene: 9. The CDR3 DNA sequence: TGTGCTAGTGGTTTGTCCCCAAGCGGGAGGATAAATGAGCAGTTCTTC. It is translated as CASGLSPSGRINEQFF.

The V call is TRBV5-1, the J call TRBJ2-3, with a tentative D call TRBD2 (6 bases). Trimming took off 5 bases at V and 0 bases at J, with 16 bases between the two ends. CDR3 length equals 16 residues. Germline assignment: CDR1 SGHRS and CDR2 YFSETQ. CDR3 sequence: CASRGGDSKSTDTQYF. CDR3 DNA: TGCGCCAGCAGAGGCGGGGACTCCAAGAGCACAGATACGCAGTATTTT.

The gene calls are TRBV6-5 and TRBJ1-5; 7 bases agree with TRBD1. The CDR3 covers 15 residues. Trimming took 6 bases from V and 1 from J; bases not matched to a gene: 6. Per the germline V gene, CDR1 is MNHEY and CDR2 is SVGAGI. As DNA, the CDR3 is TGTGCCAGCAGCGCCTCGGGACAGAGCAATCAGCCCCAGCATTTT. Translation: CASSASGQSNQPQHF.

The rearrangement uses TRBV4-1 and TRBJ1-3; D might be TRBD1 (6 bases). Germline values: CDR1 MGHRA, CDR2 YSYEKL. Trimming stripped 5 bases from V and 4 bases from J, with 21 bases between. The CDR3 has 17 amino acids. The CDR3 loop reads CASSSPLEAGVGNTIYF. The CDR3 DNA is TGCGCCAGCAGCTCCCCCCTTGAGGCAGGGGTCGGAAACACCATATATTTT.